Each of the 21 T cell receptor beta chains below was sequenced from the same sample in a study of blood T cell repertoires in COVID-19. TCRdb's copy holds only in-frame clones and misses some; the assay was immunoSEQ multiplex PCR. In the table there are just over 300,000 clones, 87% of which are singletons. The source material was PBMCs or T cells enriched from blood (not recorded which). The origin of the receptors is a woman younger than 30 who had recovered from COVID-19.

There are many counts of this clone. Written as DNA, the CDR3 is TGTGCCAGCAGAGAACCCGACACCAACACTGAAGCTTTCTTT. Translating it yields CASREPDTNTEAFF. V and J are TRBV27 and TRBJ1-1; no clear D gene. Germline values: CDR1 MNHEY, CDR2 SMNVEV (reference sequence). Trimming removed 6 bases at V and 2 bases at J, with 13 bases between. The CDR3 has 14 amino acids.

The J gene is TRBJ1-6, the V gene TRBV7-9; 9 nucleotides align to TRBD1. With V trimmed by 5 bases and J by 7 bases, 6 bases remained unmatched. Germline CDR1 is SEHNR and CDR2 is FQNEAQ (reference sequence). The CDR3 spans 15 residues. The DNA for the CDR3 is TGTGCCAGCAGCCTACAGGGGGCTCGGAATTCACCCCTCCACTTT. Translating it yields CASSLQGARNSPLHF.

This CDR3 is CASSVEGTGAQETQYF. CDR3 DNA sequence: TGTGCCAGCAGCGTAGAGGGGACAGGGGCCCAAGAGACCCAGTACTTC. The chain combines TRBV9 with TRBJ2-5; 10 nucleotides line up with TRBD1. The CDR3 loop spans 16 amino acids. J was trimmed by 1 base and V by 0 bases; bases with no gene match: 3. Germline CDR1 reads SGDLS; CDR2 reads YYNGEE.

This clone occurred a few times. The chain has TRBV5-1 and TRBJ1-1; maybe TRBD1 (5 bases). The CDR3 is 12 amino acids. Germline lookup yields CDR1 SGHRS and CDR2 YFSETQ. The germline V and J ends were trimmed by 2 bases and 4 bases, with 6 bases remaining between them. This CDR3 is CASSFDSTEAFF. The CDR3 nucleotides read TGCGCCAGCAGCTTTGACAGCACTGAAGCTTTCTTT.

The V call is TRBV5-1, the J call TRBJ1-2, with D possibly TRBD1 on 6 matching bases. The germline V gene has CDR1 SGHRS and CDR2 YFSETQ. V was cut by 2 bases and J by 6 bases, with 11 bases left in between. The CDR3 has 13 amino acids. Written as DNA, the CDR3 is TGCGCCAGCAGCTTCCCACAGGGAAATGGCTACACCTTC. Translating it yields CASSFPQGNGYTF. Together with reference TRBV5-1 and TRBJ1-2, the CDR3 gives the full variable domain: KAGVTQTPRYLIKTRGQQVTLSCSPISGHRSVSWYQQTPGQGLQFLFEYFSETQRNKGNFPGRFSGRQFSNSRSEMNVSTLELGDSALYLCASSFPQGNGYTFGSGTRLTVV.

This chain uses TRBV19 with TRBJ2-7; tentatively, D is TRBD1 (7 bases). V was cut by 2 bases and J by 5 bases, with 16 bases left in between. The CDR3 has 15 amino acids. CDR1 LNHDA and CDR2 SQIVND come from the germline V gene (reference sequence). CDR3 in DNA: TGTGCCAGTAGTATATCCGGGACAGCGGGCCACGAGCAGTACTTC. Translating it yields CASSISGTAGHEQYF.

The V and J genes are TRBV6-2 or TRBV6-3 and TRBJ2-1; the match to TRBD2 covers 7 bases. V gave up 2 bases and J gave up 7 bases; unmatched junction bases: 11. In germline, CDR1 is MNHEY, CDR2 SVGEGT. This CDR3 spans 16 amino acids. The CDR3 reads CASSYPPGGNGNEQFF. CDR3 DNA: TGTGCCAGCAGTTACCCCCCGGGAGGCAACGGTAATGAGCAGTTCTTC.

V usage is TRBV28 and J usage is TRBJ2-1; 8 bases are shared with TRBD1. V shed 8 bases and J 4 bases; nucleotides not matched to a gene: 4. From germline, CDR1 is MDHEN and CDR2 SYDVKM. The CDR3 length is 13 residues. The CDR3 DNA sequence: TGTGCCAGCTTGGACAGGGAGTACAATGAGCAGTTCTTC. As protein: CASLDREYNEQFF.

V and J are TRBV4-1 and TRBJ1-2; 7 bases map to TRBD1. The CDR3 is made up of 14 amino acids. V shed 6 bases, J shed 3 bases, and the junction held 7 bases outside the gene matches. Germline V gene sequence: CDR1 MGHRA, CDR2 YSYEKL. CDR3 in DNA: TGCGCCAGCAGTTACCCCGACAGGGACTATGGCTACACCTTC. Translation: CASSYPDRDYGYTF.

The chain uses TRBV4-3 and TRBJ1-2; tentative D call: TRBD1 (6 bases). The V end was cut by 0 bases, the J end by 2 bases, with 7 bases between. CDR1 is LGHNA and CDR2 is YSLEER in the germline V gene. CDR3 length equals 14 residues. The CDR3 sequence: CASSQEGQNYGYTF. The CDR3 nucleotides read TGCGCCAGCAGCCAAGAGGGACAAAACTATGGCTACACCTTC.

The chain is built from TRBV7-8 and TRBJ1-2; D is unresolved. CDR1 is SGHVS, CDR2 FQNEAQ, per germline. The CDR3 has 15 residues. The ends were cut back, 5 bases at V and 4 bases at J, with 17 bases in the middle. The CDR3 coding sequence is TGTGCCAGCAGCCCGAGCGAGGATAGTCCCTATGGCTACACCTTC. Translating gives CASSPSEDSPYGYTF.

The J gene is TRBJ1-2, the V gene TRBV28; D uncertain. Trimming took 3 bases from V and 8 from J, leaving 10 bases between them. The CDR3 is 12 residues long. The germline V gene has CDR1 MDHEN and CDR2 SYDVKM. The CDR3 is CASSLNGEGYTF. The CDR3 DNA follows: TGTGCCAGCAGTTTGAACGGGGAAGGCTACACCTTC.

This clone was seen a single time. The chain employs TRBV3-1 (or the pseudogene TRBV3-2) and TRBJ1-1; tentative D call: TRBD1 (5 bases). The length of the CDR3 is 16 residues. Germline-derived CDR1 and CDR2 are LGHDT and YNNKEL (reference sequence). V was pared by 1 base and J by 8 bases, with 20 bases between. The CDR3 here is CASSQGERKGLGEAFF. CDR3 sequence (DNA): TGTGCCAGCAGCCAAGGCGAAAGGAAGGGGCTGGGCGAAGCTTTCTTT.

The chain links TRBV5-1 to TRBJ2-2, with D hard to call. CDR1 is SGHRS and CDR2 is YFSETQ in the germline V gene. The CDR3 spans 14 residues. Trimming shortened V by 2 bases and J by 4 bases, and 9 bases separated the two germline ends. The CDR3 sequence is CASSFRQATGELFF. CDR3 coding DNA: TGCGCCAGCAGCTTTCGCCAAGCCACCGGGGAGCTGTTTTTT.

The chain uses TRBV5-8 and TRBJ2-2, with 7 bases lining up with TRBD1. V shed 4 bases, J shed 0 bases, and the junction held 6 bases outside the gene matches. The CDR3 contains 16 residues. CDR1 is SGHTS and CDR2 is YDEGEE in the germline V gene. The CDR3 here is CASSQGQPANTGELFF. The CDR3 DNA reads TGTGCCAGCAGCCAGGGACAGCCCGCGAACACCGGGGAGCTGTTTTTT.

CDR3 nucleotide sequence: TGTGCCAGCCGCGGGAGCTCCTACAATGAGCAGTTCTTC. Its translation is CASRGSSYNEQFF. This rearrangement joins TRBV5-8 to TRBJ2-1; TRBD2 agrees at 7 bases. This CDR3 spans 13 amino acids. Germline assignment: CDR1 SGHTS and CDR2 YDEGEE. Unmatched junction bases numbered 1, after V lost 7 bases and J lost 0 bases.

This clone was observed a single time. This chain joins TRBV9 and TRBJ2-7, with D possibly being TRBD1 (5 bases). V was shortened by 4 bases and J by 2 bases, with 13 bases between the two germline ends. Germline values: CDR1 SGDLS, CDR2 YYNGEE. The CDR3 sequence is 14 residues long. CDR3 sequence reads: CASSSRTSPYEQYF. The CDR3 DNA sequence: TGTGCCAGCAGCTCACGGACATCCCCCTACGAGCAGTACTTC.

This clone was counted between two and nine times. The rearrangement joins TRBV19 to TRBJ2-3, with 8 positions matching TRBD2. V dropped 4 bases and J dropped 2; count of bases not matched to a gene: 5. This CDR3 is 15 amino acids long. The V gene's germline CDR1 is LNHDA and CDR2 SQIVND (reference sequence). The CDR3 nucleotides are TGTGCCAGTAGTAAAACTAGCGGCTTCACAGATACGCAGTATTTT. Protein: CASSKTSGFTDTQYF.

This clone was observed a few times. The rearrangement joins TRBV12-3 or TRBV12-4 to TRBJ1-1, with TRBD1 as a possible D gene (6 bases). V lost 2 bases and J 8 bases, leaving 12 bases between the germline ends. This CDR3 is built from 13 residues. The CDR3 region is CASSLRTQGEAFF. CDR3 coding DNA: TGTGCCAGCAGTTTACGAACTCAGGGGGAAGCTTTCTTT.

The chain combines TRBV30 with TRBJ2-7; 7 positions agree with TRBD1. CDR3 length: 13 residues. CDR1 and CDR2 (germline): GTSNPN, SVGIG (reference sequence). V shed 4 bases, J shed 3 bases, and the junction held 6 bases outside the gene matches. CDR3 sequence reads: CAWTRDRLYEQYF. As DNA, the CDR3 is TGTGCCTGGACCAGGGACAGACTCTACGAGCAGTACTTC.

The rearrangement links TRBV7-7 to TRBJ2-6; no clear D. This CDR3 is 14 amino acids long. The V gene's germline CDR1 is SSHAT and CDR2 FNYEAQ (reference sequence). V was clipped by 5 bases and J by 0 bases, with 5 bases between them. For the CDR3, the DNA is TGTGCCAGCAGCCCCAACTCTGGGGCCAACGTCCTGACTTTC. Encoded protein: CASSPNSGANVLTF. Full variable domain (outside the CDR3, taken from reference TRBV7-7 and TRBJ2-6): GAGVSQSPRYKVTKRGQDVTLRCDPISSHATLYWYQQALGQGPEFLTYFNYEAQPDKSGLPSDRFSAERPEGSISTLTIQRTEQRDSAMYRCASSPNSGANVLTFGAGSRLTVL.